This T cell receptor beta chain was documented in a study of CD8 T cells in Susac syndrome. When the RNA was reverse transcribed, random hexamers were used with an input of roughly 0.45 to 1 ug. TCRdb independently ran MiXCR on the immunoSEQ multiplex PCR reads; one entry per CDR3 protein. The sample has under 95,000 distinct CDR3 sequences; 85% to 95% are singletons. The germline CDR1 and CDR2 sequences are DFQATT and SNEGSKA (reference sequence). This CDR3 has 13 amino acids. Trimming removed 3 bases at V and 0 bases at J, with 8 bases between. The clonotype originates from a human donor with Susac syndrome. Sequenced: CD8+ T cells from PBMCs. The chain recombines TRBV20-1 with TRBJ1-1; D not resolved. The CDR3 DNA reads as TGCAGTGCTAGCGACACAGTGAACACTGAAGCTTTCTTT. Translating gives CSASDTVNTEAFF.